The clone carrying this T cell receptor beta chain was detected many times. Its antigen is not identified. TCRdb used MiXCR to reprocess the 5' RACE reads, holding one entry per CDR3 protein. The data hold about 15,000 distinct CDR3 sequences, with 2% to 2.5% observed a single time. The CDR3 runs 15 residues. Losses at the gene ends were 6 bases for V and 3 bases for J; bases not matched to a gene: 7. Per germline, CDR1 MNHEY and CDR2 SMNVEV (reference sequence). The data belong to a study of beta chain bispecific antibodies for T cell cancers. Points from the study as a whole: In these mixed samples, most targeted TRBV reads derived from the leukemia cell line.

Blood mononuclear cells were expanded for around three days using either OKT3 anti-CD3 antibody or CD3/CD28 beads. This TCR came from a human donor in good health. Some clones in this sample may be carry-over from other donors' samples. The chain uses TRBV27 and TRBJ2-7, with 11 bases lining up with TRBD1. Sequencing input: healthy donor T cells cultured with leukemia cells. CDR3 DNA: TGTGCCAGCAGCCTTGCGGGGACAGGGGGCTACGAGCAGTACTTC. It specifies CASSLAGTGGYEQYF.